What follows is one T cell receptor beta chain and its context. Its antigen is unknown. The data originate from a study of identical twins. Unmatched junction bases numbered 3, after V lost 9 bases and J lost 4 bases. Germline V gives CDR1 ENHRY, CDR2 SYGVKD. There are 12 residues in the CDR3. Study outcomes and limitations: In beta out-of-frame sequences, the excess sharing between twins was weaker.

In TCRdb, the 5' RACE reads were re-called with MiXCR into one record per CDR3 protein. Of 400,000 to 500,000 distinct CDR3 sequences listed, about 13% are singletons. This sample also appeared in a second study, on yellow fever vaccine responses in identical twins.

The specimen sequenced was CD4+ T cells sorted from blood. The clonotype comes from a woman younger than 35 in good health. The V call is TRBV10-3, the J call TRBJ2-7; TRBD2 matches 10 bases. CDR3 sequence reads: CAIRTSGYEQYF. The CDR3 DNA sequence: TGTGCCATTAGGACTAGCGGTTACGAGCAGTACTTC.